A selection of T cell receptor beta chains follows, all from one sample in a study of T cells in Graves' hyperthyroidism and ophthalmopathy. Via MiXCR, TCRdb re-called the multiplex PCR reads, giving one row per CDR3 protein. Of roughly 280,000 distinct CDR3 sequences listed, approximately 20% were seen once; the top ten hold 50% to 75%. The material sequenced was blood. These receptors all stem from a man aged 25 to 45 with Graves' ophthalmopathy. Each CDR3 is given without its conserved first and last residue. Each record gives: V gene, D gene, CDR3 protein. D genes are given only for firm matches.

v_call: TRBV28
d_call: TRBD1
cdr3_aa: ASSPLGQLSGNTIY

v_call: TRBV15
d_call: .
cdr3_aa: ATSRDVTGTDTQY

v_call: TRBV7-9
d_call: TRBD2
cdr3_aa: ASSPTSGRETQY

v_call: TRBV28
d_call: .
cdr3_aa: ASSLPGFPSYEQY

v_call: TRBV12-3/TRBV12-4
d_call: .
cdr3_aa: ASSFSGLGEKLF

v_call: TRBV18
d_call: .
cdr3_aa: ASSPSVGDIQY

v_call: TRBV20-1
d_call: .
cdr3_aa: SARDLGTTPMNTEAF

v_call: TRBV24-1
d_call: .
cdr3_aa: ATSDRATSTDTQY

v_call: TRBV19
d_call: .
cdr3_aa: ASKNRVGPNQPQH

v_call: TRBV11-1
d_call: .
cdr3_aa: ASSFSAVNTEAF

v_call: TRBV28
d_call: .
cdr3_aa: ASTPGVGETQY

v_call: TRBV10-3
d_call: .
cdr3_aa: AIREDSPNQPQH

v_call: TRBV5-1
d_call: TRBD1
cdr3_aa: ASSSGQAREQY

v_call: TRBV28
d_call: .
cdr3_aa: ASSFIRGLSNQPQH

v_call: TRBV11-3
d_call: .
cdr3_aa: ASSGQVGEETQY

v_call: TRBV2
d_call: TRBD2
cdr3_aa: AKRKPSGVYEQY

v_call: TRBV7-3
d_call: .
cdr3_aa: ASSLDRRGTGELF

v_call: TRBV2
d_call: TRBD2
cdr3_aa: ASSWLAGGDNEQY

v_call: TRBV12-3/TRBV12-4
d_call: TRBD1
cdr3_aa: ASNISRTGCGGTAGEKLF

v_call: TRBV7-8
d_call: .
cdr3_aa: ASSLHDEAF

v_call: TRBV4-1
d_call: TRBD2
cdr3_aa: ASSHPGTSERNEQF

v_call: TRBV2
d_call: .
cdr3_aa: ATSDRFVSNTGELF

v_call: TRBV2
d_call: TRBD2
cdr3_aa: ASSTGTNSYEQY

v_call: TRBV28
d_call: .
cdr3_aa: ASSLLPGAYNEQF

v_call: TRBV3-1
d_call: .
cdr3_aa: ASSQSWANEKLF

v_call: TRBV12-3/TRBV12-4
d_call: TRBD1
cdr3_aa: ASSFTGQNQETQY

v_call: TRBV9
d_call: .
cdr3_aa: ASSQDSRYEQY

v_call: TRBV29-1
d_call: .
cdr3_aa: SVTAPLEAF

v_call: TRBV5-1
d_call: .
cdr3_aa: ASSYTSPNEQF

v_call: TRBV6-1
d_call: TRBD2
cdr3_aa: ASSGVAGGPHNEQF

v_call: TRBV20-1
d_call: TRBD1
cdr3_aa: SAREGTGTGVIGWRETRY

v_call: TRBV3-1
d_call: .
cdr3_aa: ASSQGGRWAF

v_call: TRBV27
d_call: .
cdr3_aa: ASRAWATNEKLF

v_call: TRBV18
d_call: TRBD2
cdr3_aa: ASSPPGDYKYEQY